This is a list of T cell receptor beta chains from one sample in a study of cytomegalovirus exposure and HLA in healthy donors. Measured with immunoSEQ multiplex PCR; TCRdb has only the in-frame clones, and not every one. The sample has around 200,000 clones, 80% to 85% seen once; the top ten hold about 3%. Sequenced input: PBMCs. The receptors were gathered from a woman younger than 35 in good health and CMV-seropositive. CDR3s include the opening cysteine and the closing phenylalanine or tryptophan. The order of the fields is clone size, V gene, D gene, J gene, CDR3 protein, CDR3 DNA. A D gene is named only where the DNA matches it firmly. The size field is filled for only some rows; it gives once, few, many or a size class.

-	TRBV4-3	TRBD1	TRBJ2-2	CAGRQGLVTGELFF	TGCGCCGGACGACAGGGTTTGGTAACCGGGGAGCTGTTTTTT
-	TRBV6-1	TRBD1	TRBJ1-1	CASSRDRTFNTEAFF	TGTGCCAGCAGTCGGGACAGAACTTTCAACACTGAAGCTTTCTTT
-	TRBV28	TRBD1	TRBJ2-7	CASSINRGMRYEQYF	TGTGCCAGCAGTATCAACAGGGGAATGAGGTACGAGCAGTACTTC
few	TRBV11-2	TRBD2	TRBJ2-5	CASTGGIHETQYF	TGTGCCTCCACCGGGGGGATTCACGAGACCCAGTACTTC
-	TRBV10-3	-	TRBJ2-3	CAISESSGRGTDTQYF	TGTGCCATCAGTGAGTCGAGTGGTCGGGGCACAGATACGCAGTATTTT
-	TRBV4-1	TRBD2	TRBJ2-7	CASSQRNGGAGEQYF	TGCGCCAGCAGCCAGAGGAACGGGGGGGCGGGCGAGCAGTACTTC
once	TRBV4-1	-	TRBJ1-3	CASSQDGGFSGNTIYF	TGCGCCAGCAGCCAAGACGGAGGATTCTCTGGAAACACCATATATTTT
-	TRBV7-9	-	TRBJ2-2	CASSQEQDTGELFF	TGTGCCAGCAGCCAAGAACAAGACACCGGGGAGCTGTTTTTT
-	TRBV27	-	TRBJ1-2	CASSFHKPQGRGNYGYTF	TGTGCCAGCAGTTTCCACAAACCGCAGGGGAGAGGTAACTATGGCTACACCTTC
-	TRBV6-6	TRBD2	TRBJ2-7	CASTASGQGTNYEQYF	TGTGCCAGCACCGCTAGCGGGCAGGGGACAAACTACGAGCAGTACTTC
-	TRBV5-6	-	TRBJ1-6	CASSPAQGPSPLHF	TGTGCCAGCAGCCCAGCACAGGGTCCATCACCCCTCCACTTT
-	TRBV2	TRBD1	TRBJ1-5	CASSEGQGAQPQHF	TGTGCCAGCAGTGAAGGACAGGGCGCTCAGCCCCAGCATTTT
-	TRBV7-6	TRBD1	TRBJ2-7	CASSLGTGESHEQYF	TGTGCCAGCAGCTTAGGGACAGGGGAGTCCCACGAGCAGTACTTC
once	TRBV10-3	-	TRBJ1-1	CAISVGVNTEAFF	TGTGCCATCAGTGTCGGGGTGAACACTGAAGCTTTCTTT
-	TRBV7-8	-	TRBJ1-1	CASSLRLGPGNTEAFF	TGTGCCAGCAGCCTTCGCCTCGGCCCGGGGAACACTGAAGCTTTCTTT
-	TRBV27	-	TRBJ1-5	CASSLTGRLTNQPQHF	TGTGCCAGCAGTTTAACCGGGAGACTTACGAATCAGCCCCAGCATTTT
-	TRBV2	-	TRBJ1-1	CASSEWGTEAFF	TGTGCCAGCAGTGAATGGGGGACAGAAGCTTTCTTT
once	TRBV19	-	TRBJ2-1	CASSLHNEQFF	TGTGCCAGTAGTCTCCACAATGAGCAGTTCTTC
-	TRBV4-2	-	TRBJ2-3	CASSQEASRGADTQYF	TGTGCCAGCAGCCAAGAGGCTAGCCGCGGGGCAGATACGCAGTATTTT
-	TRBV7-2	-	TRBJ1-2	CASSPGAYGYTF	TGTGCCAGCAGCCCGGGAGCCTATGGCTACACCTTC
once	TRBV11-2	-	TRBJ2-7	CASSSRSLYEQYF	TGTGCCAGCAGCAGTCGTAGCCTCTACGAGCAGTACTTC
-	TRBV9	-	TRBJ1-6	CASSDAPFGSPLHF	TGTGCCAGCAGCGACGCTCCCTTTGGCTCACCCCTCCACTTT
-	TRBV9	-	TRBJ1-1	CASSDGSGTMNTEAFF	TGTGCCAGCAGCGACGGCTCGGGGACAATGAACACTGAAGCTTTCTTT
-	TRBV27	-	TRBJ2-7	CASSLGQWPYEQYF	TGTGCCAGCAGTTTAGGGCAATGGCCCTACGAGCAGTACTTC
-	TRBV11-2	TRBD2	TRBJ2-1	CASSLNAGGLDEQFF	TGTGCCAGCAGCTTAAACGCGGGGGGGCTTGATGAGCAGTTCTTC
-	TRBV28	TRBD1	TRBJ1-4	CASSLGTGTGGEKLFF	TGTGCCAGCAGTTTGGGGACCGGGACAGGGGGTGAAAAACTGTTTTTT
-	TRBV19	TRBD1	TRBJ1-2	CASTRDRGYGYTF	TGTGCCAGTACCAGAGACAGGGGCTATGGCTACACCTTC
-	TRBV28	TRBD1	TRBJ1-5	CASSLRTGNQPQHF	TGTGCCAGCAGTCTTCGGACAGGGAATCAGCCCCAGCATTTT
-	TRBV4-1	-	TRBJ1-5	CASSQVRAGIKDRNQPQHF	TGCGCCAGCAGCCAAGTAAGGGCAGGGATTAAGGATCGCAATCAGCCCCAGCATTTT
-	TRBV9	-	TRBJ1-1	CASSVGQGRAEAFF	TGTGCCAGCAGCGTAGGGCAGGGGAGGGCTGAAGCTTTCTTT
-	TRBV19	-	TRBJ2-3	CASSFLLPTDTQYF	TGTGCCAGTAGTTTTCTCCTTCCCACAGATACGCAGTATTTT
-	TRBV27	-	TRBJ1-2	CASSPETGQLNYGYTF	TGTGCCAGCAGTCCAGAGACCGGACAGCTTAACTATGGCTACACCTTC
-	TRBV25-1	TRBD1	TRBJ1-4	CASSDPTGVREKLFF	TGTGCCAGCAGTGACCCCACAGGGGTGCGAGAAAAACTGTTTTTT
-	TRBV6-5	-	TRBJ2-3	CASSYSRGTQYF	TGTGCCAGCAGTTACTCAAGGGGGACGCAGTATTTT
-	TRBV7-3	TRBD1	TRBJ1-1	CASSPGTGSEAFF	TGTGCCAGCAGCCCCGGGACAGGGTCTGAAGCTTTCTTT
once	TRBV11-2	-	TRBJ1-2	CASSPNPQGLWGYTF	TGTGCCAGCAGCCCAAATCCACAGGGCTTGTGGGGCTACACCTTC
-	TRBV20-1	-	TRBJ2-4	CSAIPGGVQYF	TGCAGTGCAATACCTGGGGGCGTTCAGTACTTC
once	TRBV9	TRBD2	TRBJ2-7	CASSKSQLADSSYEQYF	TGTGCCAGCAGCAAATCTCAACTAGCGGACAGCTCCTACGAGCAGTACTTC
-	TRBV2	-	TRBJ1-1	CASSERTVNTEAFF	TGTGCCAGCAGTGAAAGAACAGTGAACACTGAAGCTTTCTTT
-	TRBV7-9	-	TRBJ1-4	CASSPPRDGATNEKLFF	TGTGCCAGCAGCCCCCCCCGAGATGGTGCAACTAATGAAAAACTGTTTTTT